Listed below are T cell receptor beta chains from one sample, sequenced in a study of beta chain features in type 1 diabetes. Generated by immunoSEQ multiplex PCR, the TCRdb table keeps only in-frame clones and is missing some. The sample holds 350,000 to 450,000 clones, roughly 16% seen once. The specimen was naive CD4+ T cells from blood. The source of these receptors is a woman between 18 and 29 years old in good health. Both conserved end residues are part of each CDR3. The D gene is left open where the match is weak. Rows may omit the clone size; those that give it use once, few, many or a size class.

CDR3 DNA: TGTGCCAGCAGACCCGATCCACAAGCGACAGGACGTGGCTACACCTTC; CDR3 protein: CASRPDPQATGRGYTF; clone size: few; D gene: NA; J gene: TRBJ1-2; V gene: TRBV7-9
CDR3 DNA: TGCGCCAGCAGCCAAGATCAGGGAGAGACCCAGTACTTC; CDR3 protein: CASSQDQGETQYF; clone size: few; D gene: NA; J gene: TRBJ2-5; V gene: TRBV4-3
CDR3 DNA: TGTGCCAGCAGCCAACCGCTAGTAGCTGATGAGCAGTTCTTC; CDR3 protein: CASSQPLVADEQFF; clone size: NA; D gene: NA; J gene: TRBJ2-1; V gene: TRBV7-9
CDR3 DNA: TGTGCCTGGAGTGCGTCCTACGAGCAGTACTTC; CDR3 protein: CAWSASYEQYF; clone size: NA; D gene: NA; J gene: TRBJ2-7; V gene: TRBV30
CDR3 DNA: TGTGCCACCCGAGGGGACAGAAGGGTTGGGATTCAGTACTTC; CDR3 protein: CATRGDRRVGIQYF; clone size: few; D gene: TRBD1; J gene: TRBJ2-4; V gene: TRBV27
CDR3 DNA: TGTGCCACCAGCAGCGGACAGGGGAACACCGGGGAGCTGTTTTTT; CDR3 protein: CATSSGQGNTGELFF; clone size: few; D gene: TRBD1; J gene: TRBJ2-2; V gene: TRBV15
CDR3 DNA: TGCGCCAGCACATCCAGCGGGAGAACAGATACGCAGTATTTT; CDR3 protein: CASTSSGRTDTQYF; clone size: few; D gene: TRBD2; J gene: TRBJ2-3; V gene: TRBV4-1
CDR3 DNA: TGTGCCAGCAGTGATCGGGGAAGCCCGCAAGAGACCCAGTACTTC; CDR3 protein: CASSDRGSPQETQYF; clone size: NA; D gene: NA; J gene: TRBJ2-5; V gene: TRBV27
CDR3 DNA: TGTGCCACCAGAGTACAGGGGAGCTCCTACAATGAGCAGTTCTTC; CDR3 protein: CATRVQGSSYNEQFF; clone size: NA; D gene: TRBD1; J gene: TRBJ2-1; V gene: TRBV15
CDR3 DNA: TGTGCCAGCAGCGCAAGGCGGGCAGGGGTTTTCGGCGAGCAGTACTTC; CDR3 protein: CASSARRAGVFGEQYF; clone size: few; D gene: NA; J gene: TRBJ2-7; V gene: TRBV21-1
CDR3 DNA: TGTGCCAGTACCCTTCGGTGGCTAGCGGAGCCCTGGCCCGATACGCAGTATTTT; CDR3 protein: CASTLRWLAEPWPDTQYF; clone size: NA; D gene: TRBD2; J gene: TRBJ2-3; V gene: TRBV19
CDR3 DNA: TGCGCCAGCAGCCAAGGTCCCCGGAATCAGCCCCAGCATTTT; CDR3 protein: CASSQGPRNQPQHF; clone size: few; D gene: NA; J gene: TRBJ1-5; V gene: TRBV4-3
CDR3 DNA: TGTGCCAGCTCTAGCGGGAGTAGCGAGCAGTACTTC; CDR3 protein: CASSSGSSEQYF; clone size: NA; D gene: TRBD2; J gene: TRBJ2-7; V gene: TRBV28
CDR3 DNA: TGCGCCAGCAGACTCATCGGGATACAGACCTATACGCAGTATTTT; CDR3 protein: CASRLIGIQTYTQYF; clone size: few; D gene: NA; J gene: TRBJ2-3; V gene: TRBV4-1
CDR3 DNA: TGTGCCAGAACGGACCCAAGACTAGCGTACAATGAGCAGTTCTTC; CDR3 protein: CARTDPRLAYNEQFF; clone size: NA; D gene: TRBD2; J gene: TRBJ2-1; V gene: TRBV2
CDR3 DNA: TGTGCCAGCACAGGGGGTGGAAACACCATATATTTT; CDR3 protein: CASTGGGNTIYF; clone size: few; D gene: TRBD1; J gene: TRBJ1-3; V gene: TRBV25-1
CDR3 DNA: TGCGCCAGCAGCCAAGGAGGCAGGGCGGGGGGCTACACCTTC; CDR3 protein: CASSQGGRAGGYTF; clone size: few; D gene: NA; J gene: TRBJ1-2; V gene: TRBV4-3
CDR3 DNA: TGTGCCAGCAGCTTCGGACTAGCGGGAGGCGAGCAGTACTTC; CDR3 protein: CASSFGLAGGEQYF; clone size: NA; D gene: TRBD2; J gene: TRBJ2-7; V gene: TRBV7-9
CDR3 DNA: TGTGCCAGCAGCGTAGGGGACAGGGGAACCTACGAGCAGTACTTC; CDR3 protein: CASSVGDRGTYEQYF; clone size: few; D gene: TRBD1; J gene: TRBJ2-7; V gene: TRBV9
CDR3 DNA: TGTGCCAGCAGTTTCCCGGGACTAGCGTCCTACGAGCAGTACTTC; CDR3 protein: CASSFPGLASYEQYF; clone size: NA; D gene: TRBD2; J gene: TRBJ2-7; V gene: TRBV28
CDR3 DNA: TGTGCCAGCAGTTTATTGGGGACTAGCTACGAGCAGTACTTC; CDR3 protein: CASSLLGTSYEQYF; clone size: few; D gene: TRBD2; J gene: TRBJ2-7; V gene: TRBV27
CDR3 DNA: TGTGCCAGCAGCCCAGGGACTAGCGGGAGGGGTAGGGAGCAGTACTTC; CDR3 protein: CASSPGTSGRGREQYF; clone size: NA; D gene: TRBD2; J gene: TRBJ2-7; V gene: TRBV7-2
CDR3 DNA: TGTGCCAGCACTCCCCAAACTAGCGGAGAGACCCAGTACTTC; CDR3 protein: CASTPQTSGETQYF; clone size: NA; D gene: TRBD2; J gene: TRBJ2-5; V gene: TRBV7-9
CDR3 DNA: TGTGCCAGCTCCAACCTCGGACAGGGAGCCTATGGCTACACCTTC; CDR3 protein: CASSNLGQGAYGYTF; clone size: few; D gene: TRBD1; J gene: TRBJ1-2; V gene: TRBV18
CDR3 DNA: TGTGCCAGCAGCCGACAGTATGAAGCTTTCTTT; CDR3 protein: CASSRQYEAFF; clone size: NA; D gene: NA; J gene: TRBJ1-1; V gene: TRBV11-3
CDR3 DNA: TGTGCCAGCAGCTACGGAGGGAATCAGCCCCAGCATTTT; CDR3 protein: CASSYGGNQPQHF; clone size: few; D gene: NA; J gene: TRBJ1-5; V gene: TRBV5-6
CDR3 DNA: TGCGCCAGCAGCTTGGCCCCGGGACTAGCGGGAGCAACGGAGACCTACGAGCAGTACTTC; CDR3 protein: CASSLAPGLAGATETYEQYF; clone size: NA; D gene: TRBD2; J gene: TRBJ2-7; V gene: TRBV5-1
CDR3 DNA: TGTGCCAGCAGCTTAGCACGGGTCTACGAGCAGTACTTC; CDR3 protein: CASSLARVYEQYF; clone size: NA; D gene: NA; J gene: TRBJ2-7; V gene: TRBV7-2
CDR3 DNA: TGTGCCAGTAAAGGGGGGCTAGCGGGACCCAATGAGCAGTTCTTC; CDR3 protein: CASKGGLAGPNEQFF; clone size: few; D gene: TRBD2; J gene: TRBJ2-1; V gene: TRBV19
CDR3 DNA: TGTGCCAGCAGCTTACAGGGGACAGAGGCAGATACGCAGTATTTT; CDR3 protein: CASSLQGTEADTQYF; clone size: few; D gene: TRBD1; J gene: TRBJ2-3; V gene: TRBV7-2
CDR3 DNA: TGTGCCAGCAGTGAATCGACAGCAACTAATGAAAAACTGTTTTTT; CDR3 protein: CASSESTATNEKLFF; clone size: few; D gene: NA; J gene: TRBJ1-4; V gene: TRBV6-1
CDR3 DNA: TGCGCCAGCAGCTTGGTGGGAGACTTAACCTACGAGCAGTACTTC; CDR3 protein: CASSLVGDLTYEQYF; clone size: few; D gene: NA; J gene: TRBJ2-7; V gene: TRBV5-1
CDR3 DNA: TGTGCCAGCACAGGGACTTGGGGCGAGCAGTACTTC; CDR3 protein: CASTGTWGEQYF; clone size: few; D gene: NA; J gene: TRBJ2-7; V gene: TRBV28
CDR3 DNA: TGTGCCAGCAGTACGGACAGGACGGGACGCTCCTACGAGCAGTACTTC; CDR3 protein: CASSTDRTGRSYEQYF; clone size: NA; D gene: TRBD1; J gene: TRBJ2-7; V gene: TRBV27
CDR3 DNA: TGTGCCACCAGCGTGGGGCAGGGACAGGGTGAAGCTTTCTTT; CDR3 protein: CATSVGQGQGEAFF; clone size: NA; D gene: TRBD1; J gene: TRBJ1-1; V gene: TRBV15
CDR3 DNA: TGCGCCAGCAGCCAGGTTGAGACTAGTCACTACGAGCAGTACTTC; CDR3 protein: CASSQVETSHYEQYF; clone size: NA; D gene: NA; J gene: TRBJ2-7; V gene: TRBV4-3
CDR3 DNA: TGCAGCGTTGGACAGGGGGCAGTGGGGGCCAACGTCCTGACTTTC; CDR3 protein: CSVGQGAVGANVLTF; clone size: NA; D gene: TRBD1; J gene: TRBJ2-6; V gene: TRBV29-1
CDR3 DNA: TGTGCCAGCAGTTTATCTTGGGACAGGGTCGCCGGGGAGCTGTTTTTT; CDR3 protein: CASSLSWDRVAGELFF; clone size: few; D gene: TRBD1; J gene: TRBJ2-2; V gene: TRBV27
CDR3 DNA: TGTGCCAGCAGCTTAGCGGTTGCGGGGAACACTGAAGCTTTCTTT; CDR3 protein: CASSLAVAGNTEAFF; clone size: few; D gene: NA; J gene: TRBJ1-1; V gene: TRBV7-9
CDR3 DNA: TGTGCCAGCAGCCCAGGACTAGAGTTCACCTACGAGCAGTACTTC; CDR3 protein: CASSPGLEFTYEQYF; clone size: NA; D gene: TRBD2; J gene: TRBJ2-7; V gene: TRBV5-4
CDR3 DNA: TGTGCCAGTAGTATGGCTTGGGAGCAGTTCTTC; CDR3 protein: CASSMAWEQFF; clone size: NA; D gene: NA; J gene: TRBJ2-1; V gene: TRBV19
CDR3 DNA: TGTGCCAGCAGTTGGGGACAGGGAGGTAACACTGAAGCTTTCTTT; CDR3 protein: CASSWGQGGNTEAFF; clone size: NA; D gene: TRBD1; J gene: TRBJ1-1; V gene: TRBV28
CDR3 DNA: TGTGCCAGCAGTCGCTGGCAGAAGGAGCAGTTCTTC; CDR3 protein: CASSRWQKEQFF; clone size: few; D gene: NA; J gene: TRBJ2-1; V gene: TRBV28
CDR3 DNA: TGTGCCAGCAGCTTCTCGGGGGGCAAGGATACGCAGTATTTT; CDR3 protein: CASSFSGGKDTQYF; clone size: NA; D gene: NA; J gene: TRBJ2-3; V gene: TRBV7-9
CDR3 DNA: TGTGCCAGCAGCTCGGTAGCGGCCACCGGGGAGCTGTTTTTT; CDR3 protein: CASSSVAATGELFF; clone size: few; D gene: NA; J gene: TRBJ2-2; V gene: TRBV5-5
CDR3 DNA: TGTGCCAGCTCACCACATCCGTACACCGGGGAGCTGTTTTTT; CDR3 protein: CASSPHPYTGELFF; clone size: NA; D gene: NA; J gene: TRBJ2-2; V gene: TRBV18
CDR3 DNA: TGCAGCGCGGGGGGCAGACTCACAGATACGCAGTATTTT; CDR3 protein: CSAGGRLTDTQYF; clone size: few; D gene: NA; J gene: TRBJ2-3; V gene: TRBV29-1
CDR3 DNA: TGTGCCAGCAGCACAAGGCGGGATGAGCAGTTCTTC; CDR3 protein: CASSTRRDEQFF; clone size: NA; D gene: NA; J gene: TRBJ2-1; V gene: TRBV7-2
CDR3 DNA: TGTGCCAGCAGTGTCACACAATACTACGAGCAGTACTTC; CDR3 protein: CASSVTQYYEQYF; clone size: few; D gene: NA; J gene: TRBJ2-7; V gene: TRBV2
CDR3 DNA: TGTGCCAGCCAGCGGGCAGGGAATGGCTACACCTTC; CDR3 protein: CASQRAGNGYTF; clone size: NA; D gene: NA; J gene: TRBJ1-2; V gene: TRBV5-6
CDR3 DNA: TGTGCCAGCAGTTTAGTCTCCTCGACAGATACGCAGTATTTT; CDR3 protein: CASSLVSSTDTQYF; clone size: NA; D gene: NA; J gene: TRBJ2-3; V gene: TRBV27
CDR3 DNA: TGTGCCAGACAGGGGAACACTGAAGCTTTCTTT; CDR3 protein: CARQGNTEAFF; clone size: few; D gene: NA; J gene: TRBJ1-1; V gene: TRBV2
CDR3 DNA: TGTGCCAGCACCGGTAGCGGTTCCTACGAGCAGTACTTC; CDR3 protein: CASTGSGSYEQYF; clone size: NA; D gene: NA; J gene: TRBJ2-7; V gene: TRBV11-2
CDR3 DNA: TGTGCCAGCAGCCCGCTAACTAGTATCGAGACCCAGTACTTC; CDR3 protein: CASSPLTSIETQYF; clone size: NA; D gene: NA; J gene: TRBJ2-5; V gene: TRBV7-6
CDR3 DNA: TGTGCCAGCAGCTTAAGAGGACAGGGTACAGATACGCAGTATTTT; CDR3 protein: CASSLRGQGTDTQYF; clone size: few; D gene: TRBD1; J gene: TRBJ2-3; V gene: TRBV7-3
CDR3 DNA: TGTGCCAGCTCACCGGCTAGCGGAGTCACAGATACGCAGTATTTT; CDR3 protein: CASSPASGVTDTQYF; clone size: NA; D gene: TRBD2; J gene: TRBJ2-3; V gene: TRBV18
CDR3 DNA: TGTGCCTCCCCAGGCCGGAAACCTGGGGCCAACGTCCTGACTTTC; CDR3 protein: CASPGRKPGANVLTF; clone size: few; D gene: NA; J gene: TRBJ2-6; V gene: TRBV30
CDR3 DNA: TGTGCCAGCACACCTCGGAGTGCAACTAATGAAAAACTGTTTTTT; CDR3 protein: CASTPRSATNEKLFF; clone size: NA; D gene: NA; J gene: TRBJ1-4; V gene: TRBV7-2
CDR3 DNA: TGTGCCAGCAGCCCGAGTACTAGCGGGGGCTACAATGAGCAGTTCTTC; CDR3 protein: CASSPSTSGGYNEQFF; clone size: few; D gene: TRBD2; J gene: TRBJ2-1; V gene: TRBV5-6
CDR3 DNA: TGTGCCAGTCGGGGGGATTGGAACACTGAAGCTTTCTTT; CDR3 protein: CASRGDWNTEAFF; clone size: NA; D gene: NA; J gene: TRBJ1-1; V gene: TRBV19